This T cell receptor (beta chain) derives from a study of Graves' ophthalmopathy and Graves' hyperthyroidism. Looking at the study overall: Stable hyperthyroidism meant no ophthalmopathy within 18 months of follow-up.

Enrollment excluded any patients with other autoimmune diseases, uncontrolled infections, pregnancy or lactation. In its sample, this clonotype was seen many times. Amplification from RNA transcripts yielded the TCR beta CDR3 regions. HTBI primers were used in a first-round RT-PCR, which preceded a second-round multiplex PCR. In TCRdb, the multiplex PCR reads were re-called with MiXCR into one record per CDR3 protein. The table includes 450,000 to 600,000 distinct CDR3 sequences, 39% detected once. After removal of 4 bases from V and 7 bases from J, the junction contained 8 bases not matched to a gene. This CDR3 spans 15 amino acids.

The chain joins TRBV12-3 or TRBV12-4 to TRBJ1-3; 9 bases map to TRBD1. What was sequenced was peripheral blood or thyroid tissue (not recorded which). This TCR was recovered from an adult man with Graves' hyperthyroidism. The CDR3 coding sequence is TGTGCCAGCAGTTCGACAGGGGGTAGGAGGAACACCATATATTTT. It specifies CASSSTGGRRNTIYF.